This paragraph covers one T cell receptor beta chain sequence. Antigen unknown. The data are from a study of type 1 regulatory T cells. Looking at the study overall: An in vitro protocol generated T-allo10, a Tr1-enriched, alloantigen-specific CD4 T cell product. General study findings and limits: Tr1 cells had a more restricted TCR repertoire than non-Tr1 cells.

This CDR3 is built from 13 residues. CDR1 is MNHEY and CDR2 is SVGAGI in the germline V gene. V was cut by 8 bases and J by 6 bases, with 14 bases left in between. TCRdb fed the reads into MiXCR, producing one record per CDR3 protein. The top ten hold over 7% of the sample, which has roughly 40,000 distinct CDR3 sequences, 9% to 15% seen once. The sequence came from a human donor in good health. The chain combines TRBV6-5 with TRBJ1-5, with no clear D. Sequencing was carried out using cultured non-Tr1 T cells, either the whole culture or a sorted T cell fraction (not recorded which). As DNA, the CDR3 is TGTGCCAGCGGAACAAACGGTAGTCAGCCCCAGCATTTT. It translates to CASGTNGSQPQHF.